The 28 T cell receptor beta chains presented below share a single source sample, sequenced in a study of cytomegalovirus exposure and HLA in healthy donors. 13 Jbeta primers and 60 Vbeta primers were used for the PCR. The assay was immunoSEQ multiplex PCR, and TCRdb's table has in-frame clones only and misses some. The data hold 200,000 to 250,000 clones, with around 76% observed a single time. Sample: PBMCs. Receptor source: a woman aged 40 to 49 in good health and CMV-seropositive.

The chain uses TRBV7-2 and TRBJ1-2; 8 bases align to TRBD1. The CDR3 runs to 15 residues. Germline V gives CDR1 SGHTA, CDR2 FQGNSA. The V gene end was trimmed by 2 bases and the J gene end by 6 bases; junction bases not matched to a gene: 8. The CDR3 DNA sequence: TGTGCCAGCAGCTTACCAAACAGGGGGATGAATGGCTACACCTTC. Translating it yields CASSLPNRGMNGYTF.

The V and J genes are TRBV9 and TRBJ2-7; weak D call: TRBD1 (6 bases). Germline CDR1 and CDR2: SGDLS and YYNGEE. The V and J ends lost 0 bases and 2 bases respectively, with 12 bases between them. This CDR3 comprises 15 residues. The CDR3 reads CASSVETGNPYEQYF. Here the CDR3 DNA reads TGTGCCAGCAGCGTAGAGACAGGAAATCCCTACGAGCAGTACTTC.

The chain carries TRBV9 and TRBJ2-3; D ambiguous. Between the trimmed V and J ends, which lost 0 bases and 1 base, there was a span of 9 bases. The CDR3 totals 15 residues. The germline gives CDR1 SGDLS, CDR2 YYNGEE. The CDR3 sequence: CASSVELIGTDTQYF. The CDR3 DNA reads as TGTGCCAGCAGCGTAGAACTCATCGGCACAGATACGCAGTATTTT.

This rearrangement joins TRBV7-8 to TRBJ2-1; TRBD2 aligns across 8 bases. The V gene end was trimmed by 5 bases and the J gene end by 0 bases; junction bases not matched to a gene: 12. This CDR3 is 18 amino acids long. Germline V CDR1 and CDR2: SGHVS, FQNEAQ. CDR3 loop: CASSNVAGGFSSYNEQFF. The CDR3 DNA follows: TGTGCCAGCAGCAATGTGGCGGGAGGTTTTAGCTCCTACAATGAGCAGTTCTTC.

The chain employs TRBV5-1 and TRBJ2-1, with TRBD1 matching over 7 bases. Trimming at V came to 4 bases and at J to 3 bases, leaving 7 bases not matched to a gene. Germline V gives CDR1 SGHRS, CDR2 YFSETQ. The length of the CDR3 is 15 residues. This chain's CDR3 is CASSLDGTVYNEQFF. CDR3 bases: TGCGCCAGCAGCCTGGACGGGACAGTCTACAATGAGCAGTTCTTC.

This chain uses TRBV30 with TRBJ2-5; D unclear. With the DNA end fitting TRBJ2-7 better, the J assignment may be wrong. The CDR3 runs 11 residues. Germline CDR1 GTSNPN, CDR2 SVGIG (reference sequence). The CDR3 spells CAWSVSYEQYF. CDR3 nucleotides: TGTGCCTGGAGCGTGTCCTACGAGCAGTACTTC.

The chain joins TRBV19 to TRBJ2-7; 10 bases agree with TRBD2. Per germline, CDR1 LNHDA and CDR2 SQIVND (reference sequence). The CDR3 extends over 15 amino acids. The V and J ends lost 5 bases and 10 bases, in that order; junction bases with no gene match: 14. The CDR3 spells CASSARSGRAPTQYF. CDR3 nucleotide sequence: TGTGCCAGTAGTGCAAGAAGCGGGAGGGCCCCAACTCAGTACTTC.

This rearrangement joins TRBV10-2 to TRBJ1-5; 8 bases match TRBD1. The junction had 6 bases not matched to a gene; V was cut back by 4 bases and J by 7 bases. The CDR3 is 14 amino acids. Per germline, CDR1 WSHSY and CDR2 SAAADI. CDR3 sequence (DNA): TGCGCCAGCAGTGGGACAGGGCTGGGACAGCCCCAGCATTTT. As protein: CASSGTGLGQPQHF.

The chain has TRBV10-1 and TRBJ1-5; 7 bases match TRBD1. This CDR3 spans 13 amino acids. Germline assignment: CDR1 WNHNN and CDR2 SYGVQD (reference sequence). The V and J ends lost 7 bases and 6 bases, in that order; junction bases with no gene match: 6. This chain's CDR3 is CASTRQGGQPQHF. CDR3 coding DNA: TGCGCCAGCACCCGACAGGGTGGTCAGCCCCAGCATTTT.

The CDR3 coding sequence is TGTGCCAGCTCACCACGTCAGGCCGGCTTGAACACTGAAGCTTTCTTT. Protein: CASSPRQAGLNTEAFF. The chain couples TRBV18 to TRBJ1-1; D unclear. Germline CDR1 and CDR2: KGHSH and LQKENI. The CDR3 spans 16 residues. Deletions cut 1 base from V and 0 bases from J, with 12 bases between.

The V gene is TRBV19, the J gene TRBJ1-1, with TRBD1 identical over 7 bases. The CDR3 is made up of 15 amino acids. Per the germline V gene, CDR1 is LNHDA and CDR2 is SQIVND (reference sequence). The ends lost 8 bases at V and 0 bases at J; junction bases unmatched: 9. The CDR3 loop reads CASPPRQGMNTEAFF. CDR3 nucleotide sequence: TGTGCCAGTCCTCCAAGACAGGGAATGAACACTGAAGCTTTCTTT.

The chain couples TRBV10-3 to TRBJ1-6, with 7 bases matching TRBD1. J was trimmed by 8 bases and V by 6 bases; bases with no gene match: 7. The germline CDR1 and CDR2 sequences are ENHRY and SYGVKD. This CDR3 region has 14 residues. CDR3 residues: CAIRGDSLDSPLHF. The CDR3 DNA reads TGTGCCATCAGGGGGGACAGTTTGGATTCACCCCTCCACTTT.

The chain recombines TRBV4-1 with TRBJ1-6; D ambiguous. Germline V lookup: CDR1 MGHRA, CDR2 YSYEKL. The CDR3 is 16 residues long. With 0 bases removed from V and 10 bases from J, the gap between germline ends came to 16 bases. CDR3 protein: CASSQDTRLEGSPLHF. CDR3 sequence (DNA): TGCGCCAGCAGCCAAGATACCAGGCTGGAAGGATCACCCCTCCACTTT.

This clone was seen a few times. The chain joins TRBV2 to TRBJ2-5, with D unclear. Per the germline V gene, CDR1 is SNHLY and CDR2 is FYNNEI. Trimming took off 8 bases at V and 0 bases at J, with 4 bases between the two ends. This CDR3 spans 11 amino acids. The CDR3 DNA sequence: TGTGCCAGCCTGTACCAAGAGACCCAGTACTTC. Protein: CASLYQETQYF.

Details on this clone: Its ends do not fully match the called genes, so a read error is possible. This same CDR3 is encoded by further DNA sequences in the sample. The CDR3 loop reads CSSSLTEGEQFF. CDR3 DNA: TGTTCCAGCAGCTTAACAGAGGGTGAGCAGTTCTTC. This chain joins TRBV7-9 and TRBJ2-1, with D possibly matching TRBD2 (5 bases). CDR1 and CDR2 (germline): SEHNR, FQNEAQ (reference sequence). The CDR3 loop spans 12 amino acids.

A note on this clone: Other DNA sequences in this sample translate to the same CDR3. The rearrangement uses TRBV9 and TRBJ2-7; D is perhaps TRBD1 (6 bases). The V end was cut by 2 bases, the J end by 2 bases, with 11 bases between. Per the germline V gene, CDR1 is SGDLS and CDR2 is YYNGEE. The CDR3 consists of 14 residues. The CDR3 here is CASSVEGGPYEQYF. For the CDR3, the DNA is TGTGCCAGCAGCGTCGAAGGGGGACCCTACGAGCAGTACTTC.

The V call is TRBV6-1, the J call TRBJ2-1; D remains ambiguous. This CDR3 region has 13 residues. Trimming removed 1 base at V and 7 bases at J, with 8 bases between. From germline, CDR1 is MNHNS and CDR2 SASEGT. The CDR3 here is CASSEGLENEQFF. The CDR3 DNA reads TGTGCCAGCAGTGAAGGATTGGAGAATGAGCAGTTCTTC.

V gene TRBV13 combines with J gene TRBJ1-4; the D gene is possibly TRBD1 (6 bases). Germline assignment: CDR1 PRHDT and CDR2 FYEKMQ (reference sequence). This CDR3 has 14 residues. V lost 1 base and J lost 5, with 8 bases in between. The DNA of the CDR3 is TGTGCCAGCAGCTTAGACAGGGAGAATGAAAAACTGTTTTTT. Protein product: CASSLDRENEKLFF.

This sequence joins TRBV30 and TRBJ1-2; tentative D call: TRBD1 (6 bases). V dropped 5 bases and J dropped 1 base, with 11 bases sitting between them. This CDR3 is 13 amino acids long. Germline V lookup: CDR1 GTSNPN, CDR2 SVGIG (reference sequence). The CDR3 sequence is CAWAGQSNYGYTF. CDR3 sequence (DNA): TGTGCCTGGGCCGGACAGAGTAACTATGGCTACACCTTC.

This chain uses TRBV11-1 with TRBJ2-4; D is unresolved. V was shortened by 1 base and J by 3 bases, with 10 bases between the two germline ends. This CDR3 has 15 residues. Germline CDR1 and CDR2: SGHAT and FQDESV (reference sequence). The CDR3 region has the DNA TGTGCCAGCAGCTTAGAGCAGGTTGGCAAAAACATTCAGTACTTC. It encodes CASSLEQVGKNIQYF.

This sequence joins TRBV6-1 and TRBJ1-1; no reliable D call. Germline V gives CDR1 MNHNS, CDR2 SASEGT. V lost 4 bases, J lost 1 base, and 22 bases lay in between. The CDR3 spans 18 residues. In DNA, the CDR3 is TGTGCCAGCAGTGCTTACCCCCAACGCCCGGGATCGAACACTGAAGCTTTCTTT. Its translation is CASSAYPQRPGSNTEAFF.

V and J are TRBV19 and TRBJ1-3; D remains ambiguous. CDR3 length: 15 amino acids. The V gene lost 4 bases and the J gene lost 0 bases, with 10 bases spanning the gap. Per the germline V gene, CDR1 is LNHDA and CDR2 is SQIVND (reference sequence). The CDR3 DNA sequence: TGTGCCAGTAGTAATAGCCAATCCTCTGGAAACACCATATATTTT. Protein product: CASSNSQSSGNTIYF.

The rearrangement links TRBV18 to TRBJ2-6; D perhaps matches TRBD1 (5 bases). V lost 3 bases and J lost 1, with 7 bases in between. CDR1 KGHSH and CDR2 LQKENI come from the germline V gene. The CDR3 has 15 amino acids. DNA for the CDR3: TGTGCCAGCTCACCGACAGCGTCTGGGGCCAACGTCCTGACTTTC. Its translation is CASSPTASGANVLTF.

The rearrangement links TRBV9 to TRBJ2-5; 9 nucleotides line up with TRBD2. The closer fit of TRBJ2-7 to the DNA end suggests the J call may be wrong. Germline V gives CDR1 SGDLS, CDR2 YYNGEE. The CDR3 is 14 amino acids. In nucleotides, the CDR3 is TGTGCCAGCAGCGTAGGCGGGGGGGCCAACGAGCAGTACTTC. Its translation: CASSVGGGANEQYF.

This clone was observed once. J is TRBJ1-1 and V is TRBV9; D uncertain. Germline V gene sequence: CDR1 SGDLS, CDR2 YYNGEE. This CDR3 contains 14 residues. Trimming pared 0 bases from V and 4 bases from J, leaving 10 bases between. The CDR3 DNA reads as TGTGCCAGCAGCGTAGGCTTTGCGGGCACTGAAGCTTTCTTT. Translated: CASSVGFAGTEAFF.

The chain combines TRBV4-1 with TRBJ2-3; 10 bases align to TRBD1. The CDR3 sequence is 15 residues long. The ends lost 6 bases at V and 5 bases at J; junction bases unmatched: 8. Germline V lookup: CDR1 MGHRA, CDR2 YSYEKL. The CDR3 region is CASSRGQGIIDTQYF. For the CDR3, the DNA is TGCGCCAGCAGTCGGGGACAGGGGATCATAGATACGCAGTATTTT.

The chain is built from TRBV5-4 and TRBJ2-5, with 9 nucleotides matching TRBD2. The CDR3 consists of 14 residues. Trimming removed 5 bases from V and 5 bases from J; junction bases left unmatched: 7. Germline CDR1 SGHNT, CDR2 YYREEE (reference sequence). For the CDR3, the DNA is TGTGCCAGCAGTCCCGATCTAGCGGGGGAGACCCAGTACTTC. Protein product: CASSPDLAGETQYF. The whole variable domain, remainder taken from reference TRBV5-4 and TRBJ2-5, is ETGVTQSPTHLIKTRGQQVTLRCSSQSGHNTVSWYQQALGQGPQFIFQYYREEENGRGNFPPRFSGLQFPNYSSELNVNALELDDSALYLCASSPDLAGETQYFGPGTRLLVL.

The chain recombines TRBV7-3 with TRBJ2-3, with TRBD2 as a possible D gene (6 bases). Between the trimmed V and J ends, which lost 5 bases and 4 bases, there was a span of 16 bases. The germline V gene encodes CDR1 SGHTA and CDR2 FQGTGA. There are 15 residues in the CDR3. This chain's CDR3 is CASSHTGGVADTQYF. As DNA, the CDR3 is TGTGCCAGCAGCCATACAGGAGGGGTCGCAGATACGCAGTATTTT.